This TCR beta chain derives from a study of tumour-infiltrating T cells in Burkitt lymphoma. Whole-study context: Productive clonality predicted overall and progression-free survival.

V shed 1 base, J shed 1 base, and the junction held 9 bases outside the gene matches. CDR3 size: 17 residues. Germline V lookup: CDR1 LNHDA, CDR2 SQIVND (reference sequence). The table came from immunoSEQ multiplex PCR; TCRdb's copy has only in-frame clones and leaves some out. The table records more than 2,500 clones, more than 75% of them present only once. The rearrangement links TRBV19 to TRBJ2-5; the match to TRBD1 covers 7 bases. The sequence was obtained from a human donor with diffuse large B-cell lymphoma. Sample: tumor tissue. As DNA, the CDR3 is TGTGCCAGTAGTATAGTCTTTGCGGCAGGGGGCCAAGAGACCCAGTACTTC. It codes for CASSIVFAAGGQETQYF. The whole variable domain, remainder taken from reference TRBV19 and TRBJ2-5, is DGGITQSPKYLFRKEGQNVTLSCEQNLNHDAMYWYRQDPGQGLRLIYYSQIVNDFQKGDIAEGYSVSREKKESFPLTVTSAQKNPTAFYLCASSIVFAAGGQETQYFGPGTRLLVL.